The 12 T cell receptor beta chains in this list originate from one sample, sequenced in a study of shared clonotypes between healthy human individuals. The method was immunoSEQ multiplex PCR; TCRdb's version includes in-frame clones alone and lacks a portion of them. The sample consists of 490,000 or so clones, roughly four fifths of them appearing once. Source material: PBMCs. These receptors were taken from a woman in her 40s in good health. Some clones in this sample may be carry-over from other donors' samples.

The chain couples TRBV7-9 to TRBJ2-1; TRBD2 is a possible D gene (5 bases). The CDR3 loop spans 12 amino acids. CDR1 is SEHNR and CDR2 is FQNEAQ in the germline V gene (reference sequence). V lost 2 bases to trimming and J lost 9 bases, with 8 bases between them. The DNA of the CDR3 is TGTGCCAGCAGCTTACGGGGTAGTGAGCAGTTCTTC. This encodes CASSLRGSEQFF. Combining the CDR3 with reference TRBV7-9 and TRBJ2-1 gives the whole variable domain DTGVSQNPRHKITKRGQNVTFRCDPISEHNRLYWYRQTLGQGPEFLTYFQNEAQLEKSRLLSDRFSAERPKGSFSTLEIQRTEQGDSAMYLCASSLRGSEQFFGPGTRLTVL.

This clone was counted a few times. The V gene is TRBV6-5, the J gene TRBJ2-4, with 10 nucleotides matching TRBD1. The CDR3 sequence is 14 residues long. V trimming: 4 bases; J trimming: 4 bases; junction bases outside the gene matches: 1. The germline gives CDR1 MNHEY, CDR2 SVGAGI. The CDR3, as DNA: TGTGCCAGCAGTTCGGACAGGGGGAAAAACATTCAGTACTTC. Amino acids: CASSSDRGKNIQYF.

The chain has TRBV11-1 and TRBJ2-1, with 9 nucleotides matching TRBD1. This CDR3 has 16 residues. The germline CDR1 and CDR2 sequences are SGHAT and FQDESV (reference sequence). V lost 5 bases and J lost 10; bases outside the gene matches: 15. The CDR3 bases are TGTGCCAGCAGCCATCGTCCCGGGACAGGGCCCAGGGAGCAGTTCTTC. Translated: CASSHRPGTGPREQFF. Full variable domain (outside the CDR3, taken from reference TRBV11-1 and TRBJ2-1): EAEVAQSPRYKITEKSQAVAFWCDPISGHATLYWYRQILGQGPELLVQFQDESVVDDSQLPKDRFSAERLKGVDSTLKIQPAELGDSAMYLCASSHRPGTGPREQFFGPGTRLTVL.

The chain uses TRBV5-4 and TRBJ2-7; D unclear. The length of the CDR3 is 13 residues. The germline CDR1 and CDR2 sequences are SGHNT and YYREEE (reference sequence). Trimming pared 2 bases from V and 5 bases from J, leaving 11 bases between. CDR3 DNA sequence: TGTGCCAGCAGCTTCCTAAGGGATGACGAGCAGTACTTC. Amino acids: CASSFLRDDEQYF.

J is TRBJ2-3 and V is TRBV18; D is possibly TRBD2 (6 bases). Trimming took 3 bases from V and 4 from J, leaving 14 bases between them. CDR3 length equals 15 residues. Germline CDR1 reads KGHSH; CDR2 reads LQKENI. CDR3 nucleotide sequence: TGTGCCAGCTCACCGATTGCTAGCGTCCCAGATACGCAGTATTTT. Amino acid sequence: CASSPIASVPDTQYF.

The chain links TRBV30 to TRBJ1-6; D not certain. CDR1 is GTSNPN and CDR2 is SVGIG in the germline V gene (reference sequence). The V gene lost 3 bases and the J gene lost 12 bases, with 12 bases spanning the gap. The CDR3 consists of 12 residues. CDR3 in amino acids: CAWRSLVLPLHF. CDR3 DNA: TGTGCCTGGAGATCTTTAGTCCTACCCCTCCACTTT.

To note about this clone: Additional DNA sequences in this sample encode the identical CDR3. The chain recombines TRBV27 with TRBJ1-1; 7 positions agree with TRBD1. J was trimmed by 6 bases and V by 5 bases; bases with no gene match: 6. Germline CDR1 reads MNHEY; CDR2 reads SMNVEV (reference sequence). CDR3 length: 13 amino acids. The CDR3 nucleotides read TGTGCCAGCAGTCTGACAGGGAGAGCTGAAGCTTTCTTT. This sequence encodes CASSLTGRAEAFF.

This clone was observed a few times. This rearrangement joins TRBV9 to TRBJ2-2; D might be TRBD1 or TRBD2, each matching 5 bases. The germline V gene has CDR1 SGDLS and CDR2 YYNGEE. Trimming left V 4 bases short and J 6 bases short, with 16 bases between. CDR3 length: 15 residues. DNA for the CDR3: TGTGCCAGCAGCCCCGAGGGTCGGGGCCCCGGGGAGCTGTTTTTT. Translation: CASSPEGRGPGELFF.

The V and J genes are TRBV27 and TRBJ1-5; D may be TRBD1 (5 bases). V dropped 0 bases and J dropped 2 bases, with 11 bases sitting between them. CDR3 length: 16 amino acids. Germline loops: CDR1 MNHEY, CDR2 SMNVEV (reference sequence). The CDR3 DNA is TGTGCCAGCAGTTTATCCCCCCAGGGTGGCAATCAGCCCCAGCATTTT. Residues: CASSLSPQGGNQPQHF.

V gene TRBV6-4 combines with J gene TRBJ2-1; no clear D gene. Germline loops: CDR1 MRHNA, CDR2 SNTAGT. There are 14 residues in the CDR3. The V and J ends lost 1 base and 8 bases respectively, with 12 bases between them. The chain's CDR3 is CASSDFPRSHEQFF. CDR3 bases: TGTGCCAGCAGTGACTTTCCCAGGTCCCATGAGCAGTTCTTC.

V gene TRBV10-1 combines with J gene TRBJ2-7; 7 nucleotides match TRBD2. The CDR3 length is 15 residues. After removal of 3 bases from V and 6 bases from J, the junction contained 11 bases not matched to a gene. From germline, CDR1 is WNHNN and CDR2 SYGVQD (reference sequence). The DNA of the CDR3 is TGCGCCAGCAGTGATACCGGGACTACCCCTACCGAGCAGTACTTC. Amino acid sequence: CASSDTGTTPTEQYF.

The sample holds a few counts of this clone. A far larger clone differs by one base, so this is likely a read error. The chain links TRBV5-6 to TRBJ1-5; no clear D gene. In germline, CDR1 is SGHDT, CDR2 YYEEEE. CDR3 length: 13 residues. The CDR3 spells CASGLGTNQPQHF. DNA of the CDR3: TGTGCCAGCGGCTTGGGTACCAATCAGCCCCAGCATTTT.